This T cell receptor (beta chain) was captured by sequencing in a study of blood T cell repertoires in COVID-19 (dated by TCRdb to 2018 to 2020). Describing the broader study: Samples covering the acute and convalescent phases of COVID-19 were provided by collaborators in the United States, Italy and Spain. Where HLA class I and class II types were available, the types were taken from metadata supplied by the sample provider, not from assay-based typing. The repertoires were released in a freely available public database meant as a resource for research on the immune response to SARS-CoV-2. A de-identified subject ID, COVID-19 status, age in years and sex were almost always included in the sample metadata. Subjects who had been exposed to COVID-19, were actively infected with it, or had recovered from it provided the deeply sampled blood TCRbeta repertoires that made up the dataset. Samples came from the ongoing ImmuneRACE study (first 160 participants) plus 1,254 subjects from 6 global collaborators. The prospective study material was composed of cDNA or gDNA derived from T cells, B-cell-depleted T cells, or PBMCs.

Here is what the overall study found, with its caveats: How much clinical and demographic metadata was included differed by source and by participant, and the metadata was provided uncurated.

Participants in the prospective study were aged about 18 to 95 years, lived in 20 to 30 United States geographic areas, and enrolled through a virtual design. In the prospective study, participants were assigned to cohorts based on the clinical history participants reported in a screening survey and a study questionnaire. For ImmuneRACE Cohort 3, a participant was defined as recovered based on two consecutive negative NP/OP PCR tests, clearance by a healthcare professional, or resolution of symptoms. In the prospective study, whole blood, serum and a nasopharyngeal or oropharyngeal swab were collected from each participant by mobile phlebotomists. Additional blood draws and questionnaires over a roughly two-month period could optionally be provided by prospective study participants. Before DNA extraction, prospective study blood samples were shipped either frozen or at room temperature. Comments on this clone: Its antigen has not been determined. No much larger clone exists at a distance of one base, and base qualities are not known.

TCRbeta CDR3 regions were amplified from genomic DNA by means of the immunoSEQ Assay, a bias-controlled multiplex PCR. Turning to the authors' computational methods: The number of nucleated cells in each sample was estimated from the amplification of reference gene primers within the assay. To quantify the absolute abundance of each unique TCRbeta CDR3 rearrangement, sequence reads were collapsed and filtered. For each sample, productive Simpson clonality was calculated as the square root of Simpson's diversity index over productive rearrangements. This immuneACCESS table, as held by TCRdb, lists in-frame sequences with V and J called but not all clones. Of the missing ones, under half trace to an unresolved V gene in checked studies; the others have no known cause. V and J calls and clone size come straight from that table; D and trimming were deduced from the DNA. This sample holds roughly 240,000 clones; approximately 85% were observed only once. Roughly 2% of the sample is taken by the ten largest.

Relative to germline, V is 1 base shorter and J is 8 bases shorter, with 20 bases between their ends. Spanning cysteine to phenylalanine, the CDR3 consists of 15 amino acids. The sequence is cut down to CDR3 DNA, 45 bases in frame from base 1. Sequences GTSNPN (CDR1) and SVGIG (CDR2) are obtained from the germline V gene (reference sequence). Sequencing used PBMCs or T cells enriched from blood (not recorded which). This sequence was found in a woman between 45 and 60 years old who had recovered from COVID-19. The chain joins TRBV30 to TRBJ1-2; the D gene is perhaps TRBD1, on 6 matching bases. Here the CDR3 is given as CAWSAQGQQFYGYTF. The nucleotide sequence is given as TGTGCCTGGAGTGCCCAGGGACAACAGTTTTACGGCTACACCTTC.